Included here is one T cell receptor (beta chain) sequence, with context. Its antigen has not been determined. No base qualities exist here, and no much larger clone lies one base off it. Libraries came from the immunoSEQ multiplex PCR assay. For the multiplex PCR, a mixture combining 60 forward primers for TCR Vbeta segments and 13 reverse primers for TCR Jbeta segments was used. Amplification of the CDR3 region of rearranged TCR beta genes was performed with a multiplex PCR assay on genomic DNA. The amplified TCR beta libraries were sequenced on the Illumina HiSeq System as 87-base-pair reads. In the authors' own workflow: A later analysis tallied roughly 80 million unique TCR beta chains across the 666 repertoires, and around 9.9 million of those chains were shared by two or more donors. A nearest-neighbor algorithm error-corrected the raw reads and collapsed the reads into unique sequences, merging closely related sequences to remove PCR and sequencing errors. Alignment of CDR3 sequences to IMGT reference sequences was used to assign V, D and J gene segments. Each retained sequence needed at least a six-nucleotide match to both a V gene segment and a J gene segment. A rearrangement counted as productive if the CDR3 had no stop codons and remained in frame with V and J, and every other rearrangement counted as non-productive. Following IMGT convention, CDR3 was defined as the stretch from the second conserved V-encoded cysteine to the conserved J-encoded phenylalanine. In an earlier analysis of 550 to 650 of the donors, sequences lacking an unambiguous match to a single V gene segment were excluded. In an earlier analysis of around 590 of the donors, a V segment was called functional when productive rearrangements were above 56.7%, and segregating when the standard deviation between donors exceeded 5%. To diagnose cytomegalovirus status from the catalog of TCR beta chain sequences, a statistical classification framework was built. In a later analysis, V and J genes were assigned by comparing TCR nucleotide sequences against IMGT/GENE-DB human TR gene sequences. The TCRdist pipeline was used in a later analysis to assign CDR3 sequences and most-parsimonious VDJ recombination scenarios. In a later analysis, every TCR beta chain was defined by the combination of its CDR3 amino acid sequence and its V-gene family, and reads without a unique V-gene family were dropped. In a later analysis, 450 to 600 highly shared, low-generation-probability nucleotide sequences were removed to address suspected cross-contamination and a sequencing artifact. For each public chain, a later analysis derived a clonal expansion index from normalized ranks of inferred template counts within each repertoire. In a later analysis, generation probabilities were computed using a VDJ recombination model fitted to out-of-frame rearrangements, and the results were checked against IGoR. In a later analysis, hypergeometric tests were used to score TCR-TCR, TCR-HLA and TCR-CMV co-occurrence, with a repertoire-size bias correction applied to TCR pairs. False discovery rates were estimated in a later analysis by permuting HLA or CMV assignments 20 times. In a later analysis, co-occurring TCRs were grouped with DBSCAN, and TCRdist sequence similarity was added when clustering was performed within HLA-allele-positive subsets. Co-occurrence clustering excluded repertoires with fewer than 30,000 or more than 120,000 public chains, plus five with anomalous nucleotide sharing. TCRdb's version of the immuneACCESS table is confined to in-frame rearrangements and falls short of the full clone set. An unresolved V gene accounts for under half of the shortfall where checked; the remainder is of unknown origin. That table is the source of V, J and clone size, and D and trimming were worked out from the DNA. The sample table holds more than 150,000 clones, of which roughly 85% were seen once. The leading ten clones occupy 2.3% of the sample.

The cohort was made up of 500 to 800 healthy bone marrow donors. At the time of sampling, every cohort member was nominally healthy, though immune exposures that went unrecorded were likely present. The donor was CMV seronegative and was included in the group of a few hundred seronegative cohort members. Every donor gave a peripheral blood sample, and the peripheral blood mononuclear cells from that sample were used for TCR beta sequencing. Genomic DNA was extracted from the blood cell samples with the Qiagen DNeasy Blood Extraction Kit. The source of the sample is a study of cytomegalovirus exposure and HLA in healthy donors (TCRdb year 2017). Regarding the complete study: In an earlier analysis of some 610 of the donors, approximately 260 Gb of sequence data and 95 million to 130 million unique TCR beta sequences from about 190 million T cells were reported. An early release covering some 640 HLA-typed donors comprised approximately 300 gigabases of sequencing data and roughly 86 million unique TCR sequences. Among the approximately 400 genotyped donors, about 85% belonged to the genetic ancestry cluster associated with self-reported Caucasian donors. The study was designed to test whether signatures of past pathogen exposure could be identified by cataloging public T cell receptors. Using immunosequencing, the study profiled T cell repertoires from some 670 subjects and related those repertoires to cytomegalovirus serostatus. Besides the first cohort of roughly 700 subjects, a separate validation cohort made up of 120 different subjects was used. The study combined high-throughput TCR immunosequencing, statistical association of individual TCRs with disease status, and machine learning to predict cytomegalovirus infection status. A later analysis re-analyzed previously published TCR beta repertoires from 660 or so donors and added high-resolution HLA genotyping to study TCR occurrence patterns. Rather than drawing on any new phenotypic data, the later analysis identified candidate immune exposures from TCR beta sequences and the way those sequences occurred across donors. To decide whether each TCR beta V gene segment behaved as functional or pseudogenic, an earlier analysis of 587 of the donors relied on high-throughput TCR beta sequencing. Alongside the repertoire data, information on donor age, sex, ethnicity and CMV serostatus was compiled. In a later genetic analysis, genome-wide SNP genotypes for about 65% of the roughly 670 donors were used, and that subset was treated as a discovery cohort. All discovery cohort repertoires had been generated using a single sequencing platform. Class I and class II HLA loci were covered by the typing at four-digit resolution. The number of donors typed differed by locus, with about 629-630 for A, B, C, DRB1 and DQB1, around 500 for DQA1, 600 to 610 for DPA1, and approximately 470 for DPB1. Four or five DR-DQ haplotypes were handled as single units for association and clustering because linkage in the cohort was strong. Across under 500 genotyped donors of the cohort, an average of roughly 200,000 unique TCR beta nucleotide sequences per donor were sequenced, and roughly 20% of those sequences were non-productive. Study-wide conclusions, independent of this receptor: It was suggested by the authors that the approach could potentially be generalized to other disease states and immunological phenotypes. Strong co-occurrence of HLA alleles, especially DR and DQ, made assigning TCR associations to individual alleles difficult. Presence/absence analyses assumed roughly uniform sequencing depth across donors, an assumption that may not hold. V-gene and J-gene trimming of TCR beta chains was associated with a missense DCLRE1C variant in a later genetic analysis, and the association was replicated in an independent cohort. In a later analysis, HLA-associated TCR beta chains showed more clonal expansion and lower generation probabilities than non-associated chains that were equally common. In a later analysis, TCR association rates were found to vary across HLA loci, with the most associated TCRs seen for DRB1 alleles and the fewest for HLA-C alleles. Cytomegalovirus status was reported to be diagnosed by the classifier with high specificity and sensitivity in both the original and validation cohorts. A later analysis reported that several top co-occurrence clusters appeared linked to parvovirus B19, influenza, CMV and Epstein-Barr virus. Broadly in line with IMGT annotations, most TCR beta V segments showed up in productive rearrangements about 87% or about 30% of the time in an earlier analysis of a few hundred of the donors. Correlated functional status among segregating V segments might reflect linkage disequilibrium, but an unknown experimental factor could not be ruled out. While some public TCRs were present in many individuals, most TCR sequences turned up only very rarely across donors. Because counts were too low, roughly 18 rarely observed V segments, including chromosome 9 orphons, were left out of the earlier analysis of some 600 of the donors. HLA typing was unavailable for some donors at each locus, so association tests used only the typed subset. At a false discovery rate of 0.05, a later analysis linked 16,951 TCR beta sequences to specific HLA alleles. In a later analysis, most CMV-associated TCR beta chains were found to appear HLA-restricted, with HLA associations seemingly driven largely by CMV exposure. For the cohort, immune exposure information was limited to CMV serostatus. A cluster of highly shared sequence variants was judged likely to represent a technical artifact of the sequencing pipeline. In a later genetic analysis, fewer N-insertions in productive TCRs were reported among donors in an Asian-associated ancestry cluster than the roughly 640-donor mean. A few of the identified cytomegalovirus-associated TCR beta chains were confirmed in vitro to be specific for cytomegalovirus antigens. A further reported finding was that TCR beta sequences accurately predicted the HLA-A and HLA-B alleles for most subjects in the first cohort. This cohort had only TCR beta chains sequenced, and the lack of alpha or paired-chain data limited which features could be detected. The study gave a list of 150 to 200 TCR beta chains associated with cytomegalovirus.

The TCR originated in a woman aged 18-29 years in good health and CMV-seronegative. Material for sequencing was PBMCs.

CDR3 protein: CASSPGLLGDEQFF. The DNA sequence reads TGTGCCAGCTCACCCGGTCTACTTGGTGATGAGCAGTTCTTC. In this chain, TRBV18 is recombined with TRBJ2-1, with no D gene named confidently. Looking up the germline V gene yields CDR1 KGHSH and CDR2 LQKENI. The CDR3 has 14 amino acids, counting the end cysteine and phenylalanine. Only the CDR3 DNA stays, 42 bases, in frame from base 1. Cut back by 3 bases and 8 bases, the V and J ends lie 14 bases apart.